The 26 T cell receptor beta chains given below trace back to one sample, sequenced in a study of identical twins. TCRdb recomputed calls from the 5' RACE reads with MiXCR, one row per CDR3 protein. This repertoire shows 200,000 or so distinct CDR3 sequences, roughly 7.5% found once; its top ten account for roughly 2%. This sample was also put to use in a study of yellow fever vaccine responses in identical twins.

Sequences were obtained from memory (CD45RO+) T cells sorted from blood. The receptors here all came from a woman under 30 in good health.

V gene TRBV6-1 combines with J gene TRBJ2-7, with a possible D match to TRBD2 (6 bases). Germline values: CDR1 MNHNS, CDR2 SASEGT. Trimming took off 6 bases at V and 3 bases at J, with 15 bases between the two ends. CDR3 length equals 14 residues. The CDR3 DNA is TGTGCCAGCAGCCCGGGACTCCTGTACTACGAGCAGTACTTC. Its protein product is CASSPGLLYYEQYF.

This clonotype has only a few counts. This chain links TRBV4-1 with TRBJ2-5, with no clear D. Germline V lookup: CDR1 MGHRA, CDR2 YSYEKL. The CDR3 totals 15 residues. Deletions cut 1 base from V and 5 bases from J, with 14 bases between. The CDR3: CASSQVKGRWETQYF. The CDR3 region has the DNA TGCGCCAGCAGCCAAGTCAAAGGACGGTGGGAGACCCAGTACTTC.

This clonotype has at least ten counts. The rearrangement joins TRBV4-1 to TRBJ2-4, with D possibly matching TRBD1 (5 bases). CDR1 and CDR2 (germline): MGHRA, YSYEKL. This CDR3 comprises 17 residues. The V end was cut by 1 base, the J end by 2 bases, with 15 bases between. The CDR3 coding sequence is TGCGCCAGCAGCCAAGTTCGGGCCCAGGGCCCCAAAAACATTCAGTACTTC. It codes for CASSQVRAQGPKNIQYF.

At least ten counts were recorded for this clonotype. This chain links TRBV5-1 with TRBJ2-7; TRBD2 matches 9 bases. The germline CDR1 and CDR2 sequences are SGHRS and YFSETQ. With 4 bases clipped from V and 1 base from J, the junction kept 6 bases outside the gene matches. The CDR3 runs to 15 residues. The CDR3 bases are TGCGCCAGCAGCCGGGAAGCGGGAGGATCCTACGAGCAGTACTTC. Protein: CASSREAGGSYEQYF.

This chain joins TRBV11-3 and TRBJ2-3; 8 bases are shared with TRBD2. The CDR3 runs to 16 residues. CDR1 SGHNT and CDR2 YENEEA come from the germline V gene. Trimming removed 5 bases from V and 1 base from J; junction bases left unmatched: 8. CDR3 sequence: CASSRSWREGTDTQYF. The CDR3 DNA reads as TGTGCCAGCAGCCGATCGTGGCGGGAGGGCACAGATACGCAGTATTTT.

This clonotype appeared once. The chain links TRBV6-5 to TRBJ1-4; weak D call: TRBD1 (5 bases). V was shortened by 4 bases and J by 10 bases, with 19 bases between the two germline ends. CDR1 and CDR2 from the germline V gene are MNHEY and SVGAGI. The CDR3 runs to 15 residues. CDR3 nucleotide sequence: TGTGCCAGCAGTTCAGGGAGGCAGGAGGTCGGAAAACTGTTTTTT. Its protein product is CASSSGRQEVGKLFF.

This clonotype was observed a handful of times. This chain joins TRBV20-1 and TRBJ1-2; D is uncertain. V lost 0 bases and J 6 bases, leaving 5 bases between the germline ends. CDR1 is DFQATT, CDR2 SNEGSKA, per germline (reference sequence). This CDR3 contains 11 residues. CDR3 region: CSAREADGYTF. CDR3 nucleotide sequence: TGCAGTGCTAGAGAGGCAGATGGCTACACCTTC.

Only a few counts were recorded for this clonotype. The V gene is TRBV5-1, the J gene TRBJ1-5; maybe TRBD1 (5 bases). This CDR3 has 15 amino acids. Trimming stripped 0 bases from V and 6 bases from J, with 13 bases between. Germline V gene sequence: CDR1 SGHRS, CDR2 YFSETQ. The DNA for the CDR3 is TGCGCCAGCAGCTTGGGGGGGTTGGTAGGTCAGCCCCAGCATTTT. Protein: CASSLGGLVGQPQHF.

This clonotype was detected many times. This chain links TRBV5-6 with TRBJ2-4, with a weak D call TRBD2 (5 bases). Trimming removed 2 bases at V and 5 bases at J, with 8 bases between. This CDR3 region has 13 residues. Per germline, CDR1 SGHDT and CDR2 YYEEEE. In nucleotides, the CDR3 is TGTGCCAGCAGCTTACTAGGGCAAAACATTCAGTACTTC. This translates into CASSLLGQNIQYF. The full variable domain, completed using reference TRBV5-6 and TRBJ2-4, is DAGVTQSPTHLIKTRGQQVTLRCSPKSGHDTVSWYQQALGQGPQFIFQYYEEEERQRGNFPDRFSGHQFPNYSSELNVNALLLGDSALYLCASSLLGQNIQYFGAGTRLSVL.

The chain links TRBV7-9 to TRBJ2-1; TRBD2 matches at 7 bases. The trim removed 6 bases at V and 2 bases at J, leaving 7 bases unmatched. The CDR3 sequence is 15 residues long. Germline CDR1 is SEHNR and CDR2 is FQNEAQ (reference sequence). The DNA for the CDR3 is TGTGCCAGCAGTCCAGGGAGGGCAGCCTACAATGAGCAGTTCTTC. It specifies CASSPGRAAYNEQFF.

Concerning this clonotype: Sequence at one end of the junction differs from germline and may be a read error. V gene TRBV28 combines with J gene TRBJ1-1; no definite D call. Germline CDR1 is MDHEN and CDR2 is SYDVKM. The CDR3 extends over 13 amino acids. The CDR3 reads CASSPAMNTEALF. CDR3 nucleotide sequence: TGTGCCAGCAGTCCAGCTATGAACACTGAAGCTCTCTTT. Combining the CDR3 with reference TRBV28 and TRBJ1-1 gives the whole variable domain DVKVTQSSRYLVKRTGEKVFLECVQDMDHENMFWYRQDPGLGLRLIYFSYDVKMKEKGDIPEGYSVSREKKERFSLILESASTNQTSMYLCASSPAMNTEALFGQGTRLTVV.

This clonotype was detected ten times or more. For the CDR3, the DNA is TGCAGTGCTCCCGGGACAGGGGGCAGCTACGAGCAGTACTTC. It specifies CSAPGTGGSYEQYF. The chain recombines TRBV20-1 with TRBJ2-7; the match to TRBD1 covers 12 bases. This CDR3 is 14 amino acids long. The trim removed 5 bases at V and 3 bases at J, leaving 5 bases unmatched. CDR1 and CDR2 (germline): DFQATT, SNEGSKA (reference sequence).

This clonotype was observed many times. The chain carries TRBV30 and TRBJ2-1; TRBD2 matches at 8 bases. The CDR3 covers 14 residues. Losses at the gene ends were 1 base for V and 6 bases for J; bases not matched to a gene: 5. Looked up from germline, CDR1 is GTSNPN and CDR2 is SVGIG (reference sequence). The CDR3 sequence is CAWSGAGEVNEQFF. CDR3 nucleotide sequence: TGTGCCTGGAGTGGAGCGGGAGAGGTCAATGAGCAGTTCTTC. The full variable domain, with the rest looked up from reference TRBV30 and TRBJ2-1, is SQTIHQWPATLVQPVGSPLSLECTVEGTSNPNLYWYRQAAGRGLQLLFYSVGIGQISSEVPQNLSASRPQDRQFILSSKKLLLSDSGFYLCAWSGAGEVNEQFFGPGTRLTVL.

This clonotype was recorded at least ten times. One end of the junction fails to match germline, which may point to a read error. The gene calls are TRBV12-3 or TRBV12-4 and TRBJ2-3; D is undetermined. CDR3 length: 11 residues. The CDR3: CASRTGPFKAF. As DNA, the CDR3 is TGTGCCAGCAGAACCGGGCCGTTTAAGGCCTTT.

In this sample, this clonotype turned up many times. The rearrangement uses TRBV24-1 and TRBJ2-1; weak D call: TRBD2 (6 bases). V dropped 10 bases and J dropped 4 bases, with 13 bases sitting between them. CDR3 length: 13 residues. Germline values: CDR1 KGHDR, CDR2 SFDVKD. The CDR3 region is CATGTSLYNEQFF. The CDR3 DNA follows: TGTGCCACGGGGACTTCGCTTTACAATGAGCAGTTCTTC.

This clonotype was recorded at least ten times. V gene TRBV15 combines with J gene TRBJ2-5; 10 positions match TRBD2. Per the germline V gene, CDR1 is LNHNV and CDR2 is YYDKDF (reference sequence). J was trimmed by 4 bases and V by 0 bases; bases with no gene match: 17. The CDR3 has 20 amino acids. Written as DNA, the CDR3 is TGTGCCACCAGCAGAGATGGGTGGCTAGCGGGAGCACAAGGGTCAGAGACCCAGTACTTC. Protein product: CATSRDGWLAGAQGSETQYF.

This clonotype was seen many times. J is TRBJ2-3 and V is TRBV4-2; perhaps TRBD2 as D (5 bases). The germline V and J ends were trimmed by 1 base and 4 bases, with 9 bases remaining between them. From germline, CDR1 is LGHNA and CDR2 YNFKEQ. The CDR3 has 14 amino acids. The CDR3: CASSQGRVPDTQYF. CDR3 nucleotide sequence: TGTGCCAGCAGCCAAGGGCGGGTCCCAGATACGCAGTATTTT.

This clonotype was detected ten times or more. This rearrangement joins TRBV28 to TRBJ2-3; tentatively, D is TRBD1 or TRBD2 (5 bases each). Germline loops: CDR1 MDHEN, CDR2 SYDVKM. The length of the CDR3 is 12 residues. Trimming stripped 6 bases from V and 3 bases from J, with 7 bases between. CDR3 DNA: TGTGCCAGCAGGAGGGGTACAGATACGCAGTATTTT. Amino acids: CASRRGTDTQYF.

CDR3 DNA sequence: TGTGCCAGCAGCTCGGGACAGGGAAGGACCAATGAGCAGTTCTTC. This codes for CASSSGQGRTNEQFF. The chain carries TRBV3-1 and TRBJ2-1; 9 bases map to TRBD1. V gave up 5 bases and J gave up 6 bases; unmatched junction bases: 8. Germline V gives CDR1 LGHDT, CDR2 YNNKEL (reference sequence). This CDR3 region has 15 residues.

V usage is TRBV28 and J usage is TRBJ1-5, with no clear D. This CDR3 spans 12 amino acids. V was pared by 7 bases and J by 3 bases, with 7 bases between. Germline V CDR1 and CDR2: MDHEN, SYDVKM. CDR3 bases: TGTGCCAGCAACCTTATCAATCAGCCCCAGCATTTT. This translates into CASNLINQPQHF.

This clonotype came up a few times. The genes are TRBV15 and TRBJ2-5; D possibly corresponds to TRBD2 (6 bases). This CDR3 has 16 amino acids. Deletions cut 0 bases from V and 4 bases from J, with 15 bases between. Germline V gene data show CDR1 as LNHNV and CDR2 as YYDKDF (reference sequence). CDR3 in DNA: TGTGCCACCAGCAGAGATCTGGGCGGGAATTCAGAGACCCAGTACTTC. This codes for CATSRDLGGNSETQYF.

This clonotype was detected only once. As DNA, the CDR3 is TGTGCCAGCAGTTTAGGGGGCCTAGCGGGAGGGTTAGCCAAAAACATTCAGTACTTC. Its translation: CASSLGGLAGGLAKNIQYF. The rearrangement uses TRBV12-3 or TRBV12-4 and TRBJ2-4; TRBD2 aligns across 12 bases. Trimming took 1 base from V and 0 from J; bases not matched to a gene: 7. There are 19 residues in the CDR3.

This clonotype has a count of ten or more. The J gene is TRBJ2-5, the V gene TRBV27; 10 bases fit TRBD2. V was pared by 7 bases and J by 1 base, with 6 bases of the junction left unmatched. The CDR3 consists of 15 residues. Germline CDR1 MNHEY, CDR2 SMNVEV (reference sequence). The CDR3 region is CASTLSGGPQETQYF. CDR3 DNA: TGTGCCAGCACCCTTAGCGGGGGGCCCCAAGAGACCCAGTACTTC.

This clonotype has at least ten counts. The chain is built from TRBV5-1 and TRBJ2-2; D might be TRBD1 (5 bases). CDR1 is SGHRS and CDR2 is YFSETQ in the germline V gene. V gave up 3 bases and J gave up 6 bases, with 12 bases separating them. The length of the CDR3 is 14 residues. CDR3 loop: CASSWQGWAGELFF. In nucleotides, the CDR3 is TGCGCCAGCAGCTGGCAGGGTTGGGCCGGGGAGCTGTTTTTT.

The sample holds many counts of this clonotype. V usage is TRBV4-3 and J usage is TRBJ2-5; 7 bases map to TRBD1. The CDR3 sequence is 15 residues long. Germline CDR1 reads LGHNA; CDR2 reads YSLEER. V gave up 1 base and J gave up 9 bases; unmatched junction bases: 11. In DNA form, the CDR3 reads TGCGCCAGCAGCCAAGGGACAGGACGGAGCACGGCCCAGTACTTC. As protein: CASSQGTGRSTAQYF.

This clonotype has a count of ten or more. This rearrangement joins TRBV6-2 or TRBV6-3 to TRBJ1-1; 8 bases map to TRBD1. Germline V gives CDR1 MNHEY, CDR2 SVGEGT. The CDR3 sequence is 14 residues long. With 6 bases clipped from V and 6 bases from J, the junction kept 9 bases outside the gene matches. The CDR3 nucleotides are TGTGCCAGCAGCCTCGGACAGGGAGGGGCTGAAGCTTTCTTT. It yields the protein CASSLGQGGAEAFF.